This TCR beta chain was profiled in a study of control samples from healthy donors and cancer patients. Profiled with immunoSEQ multiplex PCR; TCRdb holds only in-frame clones, not every one. The data hold tens of thousands of clones, with approximately 94% observed a single time. The CDR3 is made up of 12 amino acids. Trimming shortened V by 2 bases and J by 6 bases, and 6 bases separated the two germline ends. Germline lookup yields CDR1 SGHRS and CDR2 YFSETQ. The source material was PBMCs. The chain employs TRBV5-1 and TRBJ2-1, with D unresolved. The receptor's source is a man between 25 and 39 years old with colorectal cancer. The CDR3 DNA follows: TGCGCCAGCAGCTTTATCGGCAATGAGCAGTTCTTC. Translation: CASSFIGNEQFF.